This passage covers 26 T cell receptor beta chains from one sample sequenced in a study of blood T cell repertoires in COVID-19. Clones were sequenced by immunoSEQ multiplex PCR, and TCRdb holds only the in-frame ones, with some missing. In the table there are some 140,000 clones, around 78% of which are singletons. The sequencing sample was made of peripheral blood. The receptor source for this set is a man aged 80 or over with acute or convalescent COVID-19.

This clone was recorded once. The rearrangement joins TRBV11-3 to TRBJ2-1, with 7 bases matching TRBD2. Looked up from germline, CDR1 is SGHNT and CDR2 is YENEEA. This CDR3 spans 15 amino acids. The V gene end was trimmed by 4 bases and the J gene end by 0 bases; junction bases not matched to a gene: 3. The CDR3 loop is CASSWGGSSYNEQFF. For the CDR3, the DNA is TGTGCCAGCAGCTGGGGAGGGAGCTCCTACAATGAGCAGTTCTTC.

The chain has TRBV30 and TRBJ2-1; TRBD2 matches 9 bases. Trimming at V came to 3 bases and at J to 1 base, leaving 4 bases not matched to a gene. The CDR3 totals 15 residues. Germline values: CDR1 GTSNPN, CDR2 SVGIG (reference sequence). CDR3 DNA: TGTGCCTGGAGACGGAGCGGGGGGTCCTACAATGAGCAGTTCTTC. Translation: CAWRRSGGSYNEQFF.

There are many counts of this clone. Within the sample, other DNA sequences also encode this same CDR3. The J gene is TRBJ1-1, the V gene TRBV10-3; maybe TRBD1 (6 bases). This CDR3 has 16 amino acids. Germline V CDR1 and CDR2: ENHRY, SYGVKD. Trimming removed 0 bases from V and 0 bases from J, with 11 bases in between. CDR3 DNA: TGTGCCATCAGTGAGTCTCGGACAGCTATGAACACTGAAGCTTTCTTT. This codes for CAISESRTAMNTEAFF.

The rearrangement links TRBV10-3 to TRBJ1-5, with TRBD1 as a possible D gene (6 bases). The CDR3 consists of 16 residues. The V end was cut by 2 bases, the J end by 4 bases, with 15 bases between. Per the germline V gene, CDR1 is ENHRY and CDR2 is SYGVKD. The CDR3 bases are TGTGCCATCAGTGAGCCGGGCAGGGGAGGGAATCAGCCCCAGCATTTT. This translates into CAISEPGRGGNQPQHF.

The genes are TRBV13 and TRBJ2-3; D perhaps matches TRBD1 (6 bases). V lost 0 bases, J lost 4 bases, and 11 bases lay in between. CDR3 length equals 15 residues. Looked up from germline, CDR1 is PRHDT and CDR2 is FYEKMQ (reference sequence). CDR3 region: CASSLGQGVADTQYF. The CDR3 DNA sequence: TGTGCCAGCAGCTTAGGACAGGGAGTCGCAGATACGCAGTATTTT.

The V gene is TRBV7-9, the J gene TRBJ1-1; weak D call: TRBD1 (6 bases). The CDR3 contains 17 residues. The germline V gene encodes CDR1 SEHNR and CDR2 FQNEAQ (reference sequence). Trimming shortened V by 3 bases and J by 1 base, and 18 bases separated the two germline ends. The CDR3 reads CASSFPPRQASNTEAFF. CDR3 sequence (DNA): TGTGCCAGCAGCTTTCCCCCTCGACAGGCTTCGAACACTGAAGCTTTCTTT.

V gene TRBV7-8 combines with J gene TRBJ2-5, with 9 bases matching TRBD2. Trimming removed 1 base from V and 2 bases from J; junction bases left unmatched: 8. The germline gives CDR1 SGHVS, CDR2 FQNEAQ. This CDR3 has 17 amino acids. This chain's CDR3 is CASSLVPAGGSQETQYF. The CDR3 bases are TGTGCCAGCAGCTTAGTTCCGGCGGGGGGGAGTCAAGAGACCCAGTACTTC.

This clone was seen many times. V and J are TRBV2 and TRBJ2-7; a possible D gene is TRBD1 (6 bases). This CDR3 spans 14 amino acids. Trimming removed 8 bases at V and 3 bases at J, with 17 bases between. Germline CDR1 reads SNHLY; CDR2 reads FYNNEI. As DNA, the CDR3 is TGTGCCAGCCGTATGACAGGCCCAATCTACGAGCAGTACGTC. Residues: CASRMTGPIYEQYV.

The rearrangement joins TRBV6-5 to TRBJ2-7; 11 bases match TRBD2. The ends lost 0 bases at V and 7 bases at J; junction bases unmatched: 5. From germline, CDR1 is MNHEY and CDR2 SVGAGI. This CDR3 comprises 15 residues. The CDR3 spells CASSYSLAGGWEQYV. DNA for the CDR3: TGTGCCAGCAGTTACTCGCTAGCGGGGGGTTGGGAGCAGTACGTC.

The rearrangement joins TRBV7-2 to TRBJ1-2; D perhaps matches TRBD1 (6 bases). Germline values: CDR1 SGHTA, CDR2 FQGNSA. The CDR3 spans 13 residues. V was cut by 5 bases and J by 5 bases, with 12 bases left in between. The CDR3 coding sequence is TGTGCCAGCAGCCAGGGGCCTGAGTATGGCTACACCTTC. This gives the protein CASSQGPEYGYTF.

The V and J genes are TRBV19 and TRBJ1-2; D perhaps matches TRBD1 (5 bases). CDR1 is LNHDA and CDR2 is SQIVND in the germline V gene (reference sequence). V was clipped by 7 bases and J by 4 bases, with 19 bases between them. The CDR3 has 15 amino acids. CDR3 amino acids: CASILRRGLGYGYTF. The CDR3 DNA reads as TGTGCCAGTATCCTTAGACGGGGGTTGGGCTATGGCTACACCTTC.

V is TRBV3-1 (or the pseudogene TRBV3-2) and J is TRBJ2-5, with D perhaps TRBD2 (5 bases). V dropped 4 bases and J dropped 7 bases, with 16 bases sitting between them. This CDR3 is built from 14 residues. The germline gives CDR1 LGHDT, CDR2 YNNKEL (reference sequence). The CDR3 DNA sequence: TGTGCCAGCAGCCCCGGCACTTGGGAGCGGACCCAGTACTTC. It encodes CASSPGTWERTQYF.

About this clone: It is unclear where the CDR3 begins or ends on the DNA, so no DNA is shown, and the CDR3 is as TCRdb lists it. CDR3 region: CASSLTGVAQGASTEAFF. The chain couples TRBV21-1 to TRBJ1-1; TRBD1 was called by the table and not checked on the DNA. TRBV21-1 is labeled a pseudogene. Termini included, the CDR3 measures 18 amino acids.

This chain uses TRBV30 with TRBJ1-1; TRBD1 matches 8 bases. Germline V CDR1 and CDR2: GTSNPN, SVGIG (reference sequence). The CDR3 runs to 11 residues. V lost 8 bases, J lost 10 bases, and 9 bases stayed unmatched. CDR3 nucleotide sequence: TGTGCCGGCGACAGGGGCTATGGAGCTTTCTTT. Amino acids: CAGDRGYGAFF.

This chain joins TRBV24-1 and TRBJ1-5; D is uncertain. Germline values: CDR1 KGHDR, CDR2 SFDVKD. The CDR3 is 14 residues long. V was shortened by 10 bases and J by 1 base, with 13 bases between the two germline ends. CDR3 sequence (DNA): TGTGCCACTTCCGGGGTGTTAAGCAATCAGCCCCAGCATTTT. Its translation: CATSGVLSNQPQHF.

This clone came up once. The chain has TRBV5-1 and TRBJ2-5, with a tentative D call TRBD1 (8 bases). Trimming took off 0 bases at V and 4 bases at J, with 10 bases between the two ends. The length of the CDR3 is 14 residues. The germline V gene has CDR1 SGHRS and CDR2 YFSETQ. The chain's CDR3 is CASSLDRGGETQYF. CDR3 nucleotides: TGCGCCAGCAGCTTGGACAGGGGGGGAGAGACCCAGTACTTC. The complete variable domain, with remaining parts taken from reference TRBV5-1 and TRBJ2-5, reads KAGVTQTPRYLIKTRGQQVTLSCSPISGHRSVSWYQQTPGQGLQFLFEYFSETQRNKGNFPGRFSGRQFSNSRSEMNVSTLELGDSALYLCASSLDRGGETQYFGPGTRLLVL.

The table lists this clone with a few counts. The chain uses TRBV7-9 and TRBJ1-4, with a possible D match to TRBD1 (6 bases). Germline loops: CDR1 SEHNR, CDR2 FQNEAQ (reference sequence). V dropped 5 bases and J dropped 4 bases, with 8 bases sitting between them. The CDR3 extends over 13 amino acids. The CDR3 region has the DNA TGTGCCAGCAGCAGACAGGTTAATGAAAAACTGTTTTTT. Encoded protein: CASSRQVNEKLFF.

This clone was seen a few times. The V and J genes are TRBV15 and TRBJ2-7; D perhaps matches TRBD2 (6 bases). The CDR3 has 13 residues. V lost 5 bases, J lost 5 bases, and 13 bases lay in between. Germline loops: CDR1 LNHNV, CDR2 YYDKDF (reference sequence). CDR3 in DNA: TGTGCCACCAGCTTACGACTAGGTAACGAGCAGTACGTC. Translation: CATSLRLGNEQYV.

The J gene is TRBJ1-1, the V gene TRBV28, with D perhaps TRBD1 (5 bases). Germline V gene lookup returns CDR1 MDHEN and CDR2 SYDVKM. Trimming took off 4 bases at V and 0 bases at J, with 15 bases between the two ends. The CDR3 has 16 residues. DNA of the CDR3: TGTGCCAGCAGTTCCCCAGGGAAGAAAATGAACACTGAAGCTTTCTTT. Protein product: CASSSPGKKMNTEAFF. Supplemented by reference TRBV28 and TRBJ1-1, the full variable domain reads DVKVTQSSRYLVKRTGEKVFLECVQDMDHENMFWYRQDPGLGLRLIYFSYDVKMKEKGDIPEGYSVSREKKERFSLILESASTNQTSMYLCASSSPGKKMNTEAFFGQGTRLTVV.

The chain carries TRBV7-9 and TRBJ1-5, with D maybe TRBD1 (6 bases). The length of the CDR3 is 16 residues. Trimming removed 5 bases at V and 1 base at J, with 15 bases between. Per the germline V gene, CDR1 is SEHNR and CDR2 is FQNEAQ (reference sequence). CDR3: CASSRGGRGSNQPQHF. The CDR3 bases are TGTGCCAGCAGCAGGGGGGGTAGGGGAAGCAATCAGCCCCAGCATTTT.

This clone was counted once. V gene TRBV30 combines with J gene TRBJ1-1, with D possibly being TRBD1 (6 bases). The V end was cut by 5 bases, the J end by 0 bases, with 13 bases between. CDR3 length equals 14 residues. CDR1 and CDR2 from the germline V gene are GTSNPN and SVGIG (reference sequence). The CDR3 region has the DNA TGTGCCTGGTCCCCCAAGGGGGTGAACACTGAAGCTTTCTTT. Its protein is CAWSPKGVNTEAFF.

The chain is built from TRBV5-6 and TRBJ2-2, with TRBD2 matching 14 bases. CDR1 is SGHDT and CDR2 is YYEEEE in the germline V gene. V dropped 5 bases and J dropped 0; count of bases not matched to a gene: 9. The CDR3 totals 19 residues. CDR3 DNA: TGTGCCAGCAGTTCCCTTGGGACTAGCGGGGGTCCGAACACCGGGGAGCTGTTTTTT. Encoded protein: CASSSLGTSGGPNTGELFF.

The chain employs TRBV3-1 (or the pseudogene TRBV3-2) and TRBJ2-1, with 11 bases lining up with TRBD2. The CDR3 is made up of 16 amino acids. CDR1 is LGHDT and CDR2 is YNNKEL in the germline V gene (reference sequence). V shed 3 bases, J shed 0 bases, and the junction held 1 base outside the gene matches. The CDR3 reads CASSHLAGGSYNEQFF. The CDR3 bases are TGTGCCAGCAGCCATCTAGCGGGAGGCTCCTACAATGAGCAGTTCTTC.

Comments on this clone: This same CDR3 is encoded by further DNA sequences in the sample. The J gene is TRBJ2-1, the V gene TRBV9, with 9 bases that match TRBD1. CDR1 is SGDLS and CDR2 is YYNGEE in the germline V gene. V shed 3 bases, J shed 1 base, and the junction held 2 bases outside the gene matches. This CDR3 spans 15 amino acids. As DNA, the CDR3 is TGTGCCAGCAGCGCGGACAGGGGTTCCTACAATGAGCAGTTCTTC. Translated, it gives CASSADRGSYNEQFF.

The genes are TRBV7-2 and TRBJ2-5; tentative D call: TRBD1 (5 bases). CDR3 size: 13 residues. V was shortened by 3 bases and J by 1 base, with 6 bases between the two germline ends. Germline V lookup: CDR1 SGHTA, CDR2 FQGNSA. CDR3 amino acids: CASSLQGQETQYF. The CDR3 DNA reads TGTGCCAGCAGCTTGCAGGGCCAAGAGACCCAGTACTTC.

The chain is built from TRBV7-8 and TRBJ2-7, with a weak D call TRBD2 (7 bases). V was clipped by 6 bases and J by 12 bases, with 18 bases between them. The CDR3 extends over 12 amino acids. The germline gives CDR1 SGHVS, CDR2 FQNEAQ. As DNA, the CDR3 is TGTGCCAGCAGGGGGGGGGCCGGAAGGCGGTACTTC. Translated, it gives CASRGGAGRRYF.